Below, 11 T cell receptor beta chains from the same sample are listed, as sequenced in a study of TIL therapy for anti-PD-1-resistant metastatic lung cancer. Time point here: pre-treatment sample, taken before nivolumab and TIL therapy. Most excised metastases sampled were pleural nodules or supraclavicular lymph nodes. Sequencing used immunoSEQ v3. Method: immunoSEQ multiplex PCR; TCRdb's copy keeps in-frame clones and lacks some. The top ten clones hold roughly 15% of a sample with about 26,000 clones, approximately 63% of them seen once. The sample in question was tumor tissue, obtained at baseline. The origin of the receptors is a woman between 25 and 85 years old with non-small cell lung cancer.

The V and J genes are TRBV6-1 and TRBJ1-2, with D tentatively TRBD1 (6 bases). The CDR3 consists of 14 residues. Germline V gene sequence: CDR1 MNHNS, CDR2 SASEGT. The germline V and J ends were trimmed by 2 bases and 8 bases, with 15 bases remaining between them. CDR3 loop: CASSELYRVGGYTF. CDR3 nucleotides: TGTGCCAGCAGTGAATTGTACAGGGTAGGAGGCTACACCTTC.

V is TRBV7-6 and J is TRBJ2-1, with 14 nucleotides matching TRBD2. The germline CDR1 and CDR2 sequences are SGHVS and FNYEAQ. J was trimmed by 6 bases and V by 3 bases; bases with no gene match: 7. The CDR3 covers 17 residues. CDR3 coding DNA: TGTGCCAGCAGCTTCGCGGGACTAGCGGGAGTTCTCAATGAGCAGTTCTTC. As protein: CASSFAGLAGVLNEQFF.

Many counts were recorded for this clone. The V and J genes are TRBV30 and TRBJ1-1; D is unclear. Trimming stripped 5 bases from V and 1 base from J, with 14 bases between. Germline V gene sequence: CDR1 GTSNPN, CDR2 SVGIG (reference sequence). The length of the CDR3 is 14 residues. The CDR3 DNA sequence: TGTGCCTGGCGGGTCTCCCGGGGGAACACTGAAGCTTTCTTT. This encodes CAWRVSRGNTEAFF.

The sample holds one count of this clone. The chain has TRBV7-6 and TRBJ2-3; D gene unclear. CDR1 is SGHVS, CDR2 FNYEAQ, per germline. Trimming removed 1 base at V and 0 bases at J, with 5 bases between. CDR3 length: 14 amino acids. This chain's CDR3 is CASSLGPSTDTQYF. As DNA, the CDR3 is TGTGCCAGCAGCTTAGGCCCTAGCACAGATACGCAGTATTTT.

The chain links TRBV9 to TRBJ2-3; TRBD2 aligns across 9 bases. The CDR3 spans 15 residues. J was trimmed by 11 bases and V by 4 bases; bases with no gene match: 14. Germline CDR1 is SGDLS and CDR2 is YYNGEE. This CDR3 reads CASSPRSSGVGVQYF. In DNA, the CDR3 is TGTGCCAGCAGCCCCCGGTCTAGCGGGGTTGGCGTGCAGTATTTT.

This clone has just a few counts. The CDR3 protein is CASSYRESGKPQHF. CDR3 nucleotides: TGTGCCAGCAGTTACAGGGAGAGTGGGAAGCCCCAGCATTTT. The rearrangement uses TRBV6-6 and TRBJ1-5, with D unclear. Germline loops: CDR1 MNHNY, CDR2 SVGAGI (reference sequence). The CDR3 length is 14 residues. Trimming removed 2 bases at V and 8 bases at J, with 13 bases between.

In the case of this clone: Germline and junction disagree at one end, which may indicate a read error. The genes are TRBV14 and TRBJ2-1; D perhaps matches TRBD2 (6 bases). Germline values: CDR1 SGHDN, CDR2 FVKESK. The CDR3 totals 14 residues. CDR3 sequence reads: CASSRMRLDNEQFF. The CDR3 bases are TGTGCCAGCAGCCGCATGCGACTAGACAACGAGCAGTTCTTC.

The chain is built from TRBV11-2 and TRBJ1-2; D is undetermined. Trimming removed 5 bases from V and 8 bases from J, with 12 bases in between. CDR3 size: 12 residues. Germline CDR1 reads SGHAT; CDR2 reads FQNNGV. CDR3 sequence (DNA): TGTGCCAGCAGCGACCTAAGGATCGGCTACACCTTC. Its translation: CASSDLRIGYTF.

This clone occurred a few times. The chain joins TRBV2 to TRBJ1-2; D gene uncertain. The CDR3 has 13 amino acids. Trimming took 8 bases from V and 0 from J, leaving 10 bases between them. Per the germline V gene, CDR1 is SNHLY and CDR2 is FYNNEI. The CDR3 spells CASEDGANYGYTF. The CDR3 nucleotides read TGTGCCAGCGAGGACGGGGCTAACTATGGCTACACCTTC.

This clone was observed a few times. The junction departs from the called germline gene at one end, perhaps through a read error. The rearrangement links TRBV5-4 to TRBJ2-7, with 8 bases lining up with TRBD2. CDR1 SGHNT and CDR2 YYREEE come from the germline V gene (reference sequence). The CDR3 covers 14 residues. CDR3 sequence reads: CASSHRTSSDEQYF. For the CDR3, the DNA is TGTGCCAGCAGCCACCGGACTAGCTCCGACGAGCAGTACTTC.

In its sample, this clone was seen a few times. The gene calls are TRBV28 and TRBJ2-7; 11 positions match TRBD2. From germline, CDR1 is MDHEN and CDR2 SYDVKM. The ends lost 5 bases at V and 4 bases at J; junction bases unmatched: 4. The CDR3 is 14 residues long. CDR3 DNA sequence: TGTGCCAGCAGTGTGGGACTAGCGGCGTACGAGCAGTACTTC. It encodes CASSVGLAAYEQYF.